Following are 3 T cell receptor beta chains from one sample sequenced in a study of cytomegalovirus exposure and HLA in healthy donors. PCR used 60 Vbeta primers and 13 Jbeta primers. TCRdb's table, derived via immunoSEQ multiplex PCR, lists solely in-frame clones and lacks some. The data show about 80,000 clones, with approximately 62% seen just once and 4.4% held by the top ten. The specimen sequenced was PBMCs. The receptors were sampled from a male donor in good health and CMV-seropositive.

The table lists this clone with a count of one. The V gene is TRBV6-4, the J gene TRBJ2-2; D might be TRBD1 (6 bases). CDR3 size: 15 residues. V lost 6 bases and J 7 bases, leaving 18 bases between the germline ends. Germline loops: CDR1 MRHNA, CDR2 SNTAGT. CDR3 bases: TGTGCCAGCAGCCAACTCCCAGGGGCCGGCGGGGAGCTGTTTTTT. It specifies CASSQLPGAGGELFF.

This clone has a single count. The chain uses TRBV10-3 and TRBJ2-3, with D perhaps TRBD2 (7 bases). V lost 3 bases to trimming and J lost 3 bases, with 19 bases between them. The CDR3 has 17 residues. Germline CDR1 reads ENHRY; CDR2 reads SYGVKD. The CDR3 sequence is CAISDSQGRASTDTQYF. DNA for the CDR3: TGTGCCATCAGTGACTCCCAGGGGAGGGCCTCAACAGATACGCAGTATTTT.

The V call is TRBV2, the J call TRBJ2-2; 7 bases map to TRBD2. V lost 6 bases to trimming and J lost 2 bases; unmatched junction nucleotides: 6. This CDR3 contains 15 residues. Germline V gene lookup returns CDR1 SNHLY and CDR2 FYNNEI. The CDR3 sequence is CASRRLAANTGELFF. The CDR3 coding sequence is TGTGCCAGCAGGAGGCTAGCGGCTAACACCGGGGAGCTGTTTTTT.